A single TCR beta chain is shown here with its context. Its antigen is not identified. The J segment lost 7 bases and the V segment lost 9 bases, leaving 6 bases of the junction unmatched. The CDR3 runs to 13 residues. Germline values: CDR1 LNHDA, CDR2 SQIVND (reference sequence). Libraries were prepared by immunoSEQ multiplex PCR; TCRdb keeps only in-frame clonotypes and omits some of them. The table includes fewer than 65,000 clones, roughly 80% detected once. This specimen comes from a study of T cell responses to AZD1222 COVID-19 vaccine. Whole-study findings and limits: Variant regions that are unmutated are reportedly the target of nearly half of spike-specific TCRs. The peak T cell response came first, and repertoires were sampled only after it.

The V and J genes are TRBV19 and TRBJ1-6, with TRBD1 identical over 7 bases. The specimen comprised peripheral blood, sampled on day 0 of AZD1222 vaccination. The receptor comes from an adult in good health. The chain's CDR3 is CASNYRGNSPLHF. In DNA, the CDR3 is TGTGCCAGCAACTACAGGGGAAATTCACCCCTCCACTTT.